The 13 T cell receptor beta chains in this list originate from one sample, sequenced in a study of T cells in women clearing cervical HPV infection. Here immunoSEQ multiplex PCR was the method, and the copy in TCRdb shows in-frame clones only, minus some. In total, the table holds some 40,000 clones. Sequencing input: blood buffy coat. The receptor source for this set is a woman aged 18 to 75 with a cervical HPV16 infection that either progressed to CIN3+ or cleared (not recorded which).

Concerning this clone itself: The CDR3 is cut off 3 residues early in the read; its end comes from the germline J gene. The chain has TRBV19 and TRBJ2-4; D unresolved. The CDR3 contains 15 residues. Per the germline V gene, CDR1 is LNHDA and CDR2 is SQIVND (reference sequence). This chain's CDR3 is CASSILTGLNYGQYF. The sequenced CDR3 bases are TGTGCCAGTAGTATCTTAACGGGTCTCAACTATGGT.

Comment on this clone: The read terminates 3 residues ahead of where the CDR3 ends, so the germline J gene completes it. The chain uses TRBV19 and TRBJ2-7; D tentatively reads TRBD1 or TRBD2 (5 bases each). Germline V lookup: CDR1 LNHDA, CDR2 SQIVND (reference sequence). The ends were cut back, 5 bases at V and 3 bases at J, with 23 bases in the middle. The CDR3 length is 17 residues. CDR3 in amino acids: CASSREGRPSSHYEQYF. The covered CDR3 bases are TGTGCCAGTAGTCGAGAGGGGCGCCCTAGTTCGCACTACGAG.

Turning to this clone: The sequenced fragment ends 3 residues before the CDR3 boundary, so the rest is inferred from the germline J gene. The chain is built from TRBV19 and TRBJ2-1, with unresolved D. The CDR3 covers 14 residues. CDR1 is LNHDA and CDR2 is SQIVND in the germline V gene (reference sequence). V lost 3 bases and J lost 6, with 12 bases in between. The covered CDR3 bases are TGTGCCAGTAGTATGAATCTAGTTGCCAATGAG. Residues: CASSMNLVANE. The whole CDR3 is CASSMNLVANEQFF.

The part of the CDR3 DNA that was read is TGTGCCAGCAGTGACGGGGGGGCGACAGGGGTAAGGACTGAA. This translates into CASSDGGATGVRTE. The whole CDR3 protein is CASSDGGATGVRTEAFF. The chain joins TRBV6-4 to TRBJ1-1, with 8 bases aligning to TRBD1. The DNA ends 3 residues before the CDR3 does, and the rest of the CDR3 is filled in from the germline J gene. V lost 2 bases and J lost 5; bases outside the gene matches: 13. The CDR3 runs to 17 residues. Per the germline V gene, CDR1 is MRHNA and CDR2 is SNTAGT.

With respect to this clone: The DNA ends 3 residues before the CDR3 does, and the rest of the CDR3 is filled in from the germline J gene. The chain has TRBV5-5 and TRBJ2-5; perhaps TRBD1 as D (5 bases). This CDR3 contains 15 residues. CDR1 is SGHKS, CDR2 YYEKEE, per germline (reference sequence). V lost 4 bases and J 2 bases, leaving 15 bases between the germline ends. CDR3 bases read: TGTGCCAGCAGCCAGACCCCAGACAGACAAGAGACC. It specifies CASSQTPDRQET. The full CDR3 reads CASSQTPDRQETQYF. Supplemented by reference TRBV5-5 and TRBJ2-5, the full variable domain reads DAGVTQSPTHLIKTRGQQVTLRCSPISGHKSVSWYQQVLGQGPQFIFQYYEKEERGRGNFPDRFSARQFPNYSSELNVNALLLGDSALYLCASSQTPDRQETQYFGPGTRLLVL.

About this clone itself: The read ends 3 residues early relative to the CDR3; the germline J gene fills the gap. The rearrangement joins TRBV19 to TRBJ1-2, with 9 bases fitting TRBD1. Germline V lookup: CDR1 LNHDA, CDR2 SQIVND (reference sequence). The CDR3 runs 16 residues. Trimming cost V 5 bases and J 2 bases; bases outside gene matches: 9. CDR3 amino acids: CASSVAGTGLNYGYTF. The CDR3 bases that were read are TGTGCCAGTAGTGTTGCCGGGACAGGGTTAAACTATGGC.

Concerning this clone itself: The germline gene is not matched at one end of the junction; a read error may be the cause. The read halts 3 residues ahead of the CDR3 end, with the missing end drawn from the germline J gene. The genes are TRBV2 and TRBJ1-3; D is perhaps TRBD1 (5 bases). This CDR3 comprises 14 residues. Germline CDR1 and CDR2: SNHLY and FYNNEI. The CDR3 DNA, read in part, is TGTGCCAGCAGTGCCCCCGGGACTGGAAACACA. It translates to CASSAPGTGNT. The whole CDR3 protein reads CASSAPGTGNTIYF.

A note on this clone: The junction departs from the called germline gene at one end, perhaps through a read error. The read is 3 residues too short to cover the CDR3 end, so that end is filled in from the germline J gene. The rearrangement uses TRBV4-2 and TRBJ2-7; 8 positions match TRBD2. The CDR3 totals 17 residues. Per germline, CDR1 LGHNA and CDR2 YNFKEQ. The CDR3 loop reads CASSQLLAGSPTYEQYF. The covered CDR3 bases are TGCGCCAGCAGCCAACTTTTAGCGGGGAGCCCAACCTACGAG.

Incomplete CDR3 DNA: TGCGCCAGCAGCCCCCTTGCGCAGGGCAACACTGAA. As protein: CASSPLAQGNTE. The whole CDR3 reads CASSPLAQGNTEAFF. V is TRBV5-1 and J is TRBJ1-1; TRBD1 is a possible D gene (5 bases). The sequenced fragment ends 3 residues before the CDR3 boundary, so the rest is inferred from the germline J gene. Germline values: CDR1 SGHRS, CDR2 YFSETQ. This CDR3 is 15 amino acids long. With 4 bases removed from V and 2 bases from J, the gap between germline ends came to 15 bases.

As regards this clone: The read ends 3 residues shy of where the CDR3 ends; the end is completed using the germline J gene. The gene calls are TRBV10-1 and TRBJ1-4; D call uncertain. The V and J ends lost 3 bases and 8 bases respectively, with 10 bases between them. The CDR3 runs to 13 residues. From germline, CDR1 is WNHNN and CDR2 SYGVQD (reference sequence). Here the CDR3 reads CASSDLTREKLFF. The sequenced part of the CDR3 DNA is TGCGCCAGCAGTGACCTCACCAGGGAAAAA.

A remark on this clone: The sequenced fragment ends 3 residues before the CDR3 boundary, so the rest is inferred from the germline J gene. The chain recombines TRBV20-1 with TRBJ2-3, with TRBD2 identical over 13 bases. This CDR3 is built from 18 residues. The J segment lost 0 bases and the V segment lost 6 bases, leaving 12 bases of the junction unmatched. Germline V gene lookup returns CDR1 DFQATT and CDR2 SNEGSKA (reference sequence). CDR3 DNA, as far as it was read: TGCAGTGCCGACGGACTAGCGGGGGAGAACCCTAGCACAGATACG. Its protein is CSADGLAGENPSTDT. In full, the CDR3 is CSADGLAGENPSTDTQYF.

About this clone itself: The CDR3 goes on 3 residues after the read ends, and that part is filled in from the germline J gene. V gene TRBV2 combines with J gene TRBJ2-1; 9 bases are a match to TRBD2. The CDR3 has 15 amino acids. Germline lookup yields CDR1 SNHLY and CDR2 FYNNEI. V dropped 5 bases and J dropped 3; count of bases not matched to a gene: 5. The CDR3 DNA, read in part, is TGTGCCAGCAGTACGGGACTAGCAGTCTACAATGAG. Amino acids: CASSTGLAVYNE. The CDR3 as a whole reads CASSTGLAVYNEQFF. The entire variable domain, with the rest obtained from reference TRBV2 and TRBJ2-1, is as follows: EPEVTQTPSHQVTQMGQEVILRCVPISNHLYFYWYRQILGQKVEFLVSFYNNEISEKSEIFDDQFSVERPDGSNFTLKIRSTKLEDSAMYFCASSTGLAVYNEQFFGPGTRLTVL.

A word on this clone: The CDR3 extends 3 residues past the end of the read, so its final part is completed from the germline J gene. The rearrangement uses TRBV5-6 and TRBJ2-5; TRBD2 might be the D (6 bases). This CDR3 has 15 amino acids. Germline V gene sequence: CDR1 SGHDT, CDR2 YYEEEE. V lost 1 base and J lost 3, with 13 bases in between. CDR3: CASSLTVAAEETQYF. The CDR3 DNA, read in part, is TGTGCCAGCAGCTTGACGGTAGCGGCAGAAGAGACC.